The T cell receptor beta chain described here comes from a study of cytomegalovirus exposure and HLA in healthy donors. Overall study context: Earlier work reported approximately 110 million unique TCR beta sequences from some 180 million T cells.

PCR employed 60 Vbeta and 13 Jbeta primers. The protocol was immunoSEQ multiplex PCR, while the TCRdb copy is restricted to in-frame clones and leaves out a portion. In the table there are about 120,000 clones, around three quarters of which are singletons. Germline V gives CDR1 SGHRS, CDR2 YFSETQ. V shed 0 bases and J shed 4 bases, with 12 bases lying between them. The length of the CDR3 is 15 residues. This chain links TRBV5-1 with TRBJ2-3; D possibly corresponds to TRBD2 (7 bases). The TCR originated in a woman between 45 and 60 years old in good health and CMV-seronegative. Sequences were obtained from PBMCs. CDR3 region: CASSLEGGLPDTQYF. The DNA for the CDR3 is TGCGCCAGCAGCTTGGAGGGGGGGCTCCCAGATACGCAGTATTTT.